Below, one TCR beta chain is given with its context. Per the original methods: Reference gene primer amplification gave nucleated cell count estimates. Method: immunoSEQ multiplex PCR; TCRdb's copy keeps in-frame clones and lacks some. V and J calls and clone size are given by that table; D and trimming were obtained from the DNA. The sample carries around 250,000 clones, about 83% recorded once. This CDR3 is built from 16 residues. V lost 6 bases and J lost 4; bases outside the gene matches: 10. Per the germline V gene, CDR1 is SGHAT and CDR2 is FQNNGV. The data stem from a study of blood T cell repertoires in COVID-19. Background on the study: The study drew acute and convalescent COVID-19 samples from the United States, Italy and Spain. PBMCs, B-cell-depleted T cells, or T cells were the source of the cDNA or gDNA that made up the material.

The sequenced sample consisted of peripheral blood. The clonotype originates from a man older than 75 with acute or convalescent COVID-19. V is TRBV11-2 and J is TRBJ2-1; 9 bases line up with TRBD2. The CDR3 DNA sequence: TGTGCCAGCAGTTTAATCCCTAGCGGGGTTTACAATGAGCAGTTCTTC. It specifies CASSLIPSGVYNEQFF.